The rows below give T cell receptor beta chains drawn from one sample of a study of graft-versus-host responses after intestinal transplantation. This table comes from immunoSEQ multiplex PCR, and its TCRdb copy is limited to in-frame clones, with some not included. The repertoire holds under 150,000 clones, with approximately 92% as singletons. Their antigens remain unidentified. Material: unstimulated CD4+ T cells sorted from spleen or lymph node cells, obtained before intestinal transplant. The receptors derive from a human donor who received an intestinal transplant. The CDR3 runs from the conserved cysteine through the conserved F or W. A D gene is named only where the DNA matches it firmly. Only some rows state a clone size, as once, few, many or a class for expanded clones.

cdr3_aa: CSVAGQQYNEQFF
cdr3_nt: TGCAGCGTTGCGGGACAGCAATACAATGAGCAGTTCTTC
d_call: TRBD1
clone_size: NA
v_call: TRBV29-1
j_call: TRBJ2-1

cdr3_aa: CASTPGVSNQPQHF
cdr3_nt: TGTGCCAGCACCCCGGGGGTAAGCAATCAGCCCCAGCATTTT
d_call: NA
clone_size: NA
v_call: TRBV28
j_call: TRBJ1-5

cdr3_aa: CASSESSGRNYNEQFF
cdr3_nt: TGCGCCAGCAGTGAGTCCAGCGGGAGGAACTACAATGAGCAGTTCTTC
d_call: TRBD2
clone_size: NA
v_call: TRBV10-1
j_call: TRBJ2-1

cdr3_aa: CASSSNPPQHF
cdr3_nt: TGTGCCAGCAGTAGTAATCCGCCCCAGCATTTT
d_call: NA
clone_size: NA
v_call: TRBV28
j_call: TRBJ1-5

cdr3_aa: CASSVVVGRSGANVLTF
cdr3_nt: TGTGCCAGCAGCGTAGTCGTAGGGAGGTCTGGGGCCAACGTCCTGACTTTC
d_call: NA
clone_size: NA
v_call: TRBV9
j_call: TRBJ2-6

cdr3_aa: CASSLYRGETQYF
cdr3_nt: TGTGCCAGCAGTTTATATCGGGGAGAGACCCAGTACTTC
d_call: NA
clone_size: few
v_call: TRBV28
j_call: TRBJ2-5

cdr3_aa: CASSGDRHSLNEKLFF
cdr3_nt: TGTGCCAGCAGTGGGGACAGACATAGTCTGAATGAAAAACTGTTTTTT
d_call: TRBD1
clone_size: once
v_call: TRBV2
j_call: TRBJ1-4

cdr3_aa: CASSFLQGNEQYF
cdr3_nt: TGTGCCAGCAGTTTTCTACAGGGGAACGAGCAGTACTTC
d_call: TRBD1
clone_size: NA
v_call: TRBV27
j_call: TRBJ2-7

cdr3_aa: CASAKDSSYNEQFF
cdr3_nt: TGTGCCAGCGCTAAGGACAGCTCCTACAATGAGCAGTTCTTC
d_call: NA
clone_size: NA
v_call: TRBV11-3
j_call: TRBJ2-1

cdr3_aa: CSVARLNTEAFF
cdr3_nt: TGCAGCGTTGCCAGGCTGAACACTGAAGCTTTCTTT
d_call: NA
clone_size: NA
v_call: TRBV29-1
j_call: TRBJ1-1

cdr3_aa: CASRAQFGEQYF
cdr3_nt: TGTGCCAGCAGGGCCCAGTTTGGCGAGCAGTACTTC
d_call: NA
clone_size: NA
v_call: TRBV27
j_call: TRBJ2-7

cdr3_aa: CASSSPSGSIHEQYF
cdr3_nt: TGTGCCAGCAGTTCACCTAGCGGGAGTATCCACGAGCAGTACTTC
d_call: TRBD2
clone_size: NA
v_call: TRBV28
j_call: TRBJ2-7

cdr3_aa: CASSPSGVSPDTQYF
cdr3_nt: TGTGCCAGCAGCCCAAGTGGAGTCTCACCGGATACGCAGTATTTT
d_call: NA
clone_size: NA
v_call: TRBV11-2
j_call: TRBJ2-3

cdr3_aa: CASSRSPNRGVSYEQYF
cdr3_nt: TGCGCCAGCAGCCGATCACCTAACAGGGGGGTCTCCTACGAGCAGTACTTC
d_call: TRBD1
clone_size: NA
v_call: TRBV5-1
j_call: TRBJ2-7

cdr3_aa: CASSPGVLDTDTQYF
cdr3_nt: TGTGCCAGCAGCCCGGGAGTGTTAGACACAGATACGCAGTATTTT
d_call: NA
clone_size: NA
v_call: TRBV6-5
j_call: TRBJ2-3

cdr3_aa: CASTSRRTGADEQYF
cdr3_nt: TGTGCCAGTACCTCGAGGAGGACAGGGGCCGACGAGCAGTACTTC
d_call: TRBD1
clone_size: NA
v_call: TRBV19
j_call: TRBJ2-7

cdr3_aa: CASSAGGATDTQYF
cdr3_nt: TGCGCCAGCAGTGCAGGGGGAGCCACAGATACGCAGTATTTT
d_call: TRBD1
clone_size: NA
v_call: TRBV5-1
j_call: TRBJ2-3

cdr3_aa: CASSRQGSYEQYF
cdr3_nt: TGTGCCAGCAGTCGACAGGGGTCCTACGAGCAGTACTTC
d_call: TRBD1
clone_size: NA
v_call: TRBV27
j_call: TRBJ2-7

cdr3_aa: CASPLPGNNEQFF
cdr3_nt: TGTGCCAGCCCTTTACCTGGGAACAATGAGCAGTTCTTC
d_call: NA
clone_size: NA
v_call: TRBV18
j_call: TRBJ2-1

cdr3_aa: CASRTQGPGELFF
cdr3_nt: TGTGCCAGCAGAACACAGGGACCCGGGGAGCTGTTTTTT
d_call: NA
clone_size: NA
v_call: TRBV6-5
j_call: TRBJ2-2

cdr3_aa: CASQKAGGPDEQYF
cdr3_nt: TGTGCCAGTCAGAAAGCGGGAGGGCCGGACGAGCAGTACTTC
d_call: TRBD2
clone_size: NA
v_call: TRBV2
j_call: TRBJ2-7

cdr3_aa: CASSQDVIQAGYTF
cdr3_nt: TGCGCCAGCAGCCAAGATGTCATACAGGCCGGCTACACCTTC
d_call: NA
clone_size: NA
v_call: TRBV4-1
j_call: TRBJ1-2

cdr3_aa: CASSQPTRTERTYEQYF
cdr3_nt: TGCGCCAGCAGCCAGCCTACCAGGACAGAGAGGACCTACGAGCAGTACTTC
d_call: NA
clone_size: NA
v_call: TRBV4-1
j_call: TRBJ2-7

cdr3_aa: CASSYSFGSPYEQYF
cdr3_nt: TGTGCCAGCAGTTACTCATTCGGAAGCCCCTACGAGCAGTACTTC
d_call: NA
clone_size: NA
v_call: TRBV6-5
j_call: TRBJ2-7

cdr3_aa: CASSRPGGGDEQFF
cdr3_nt: TGTGCCAGCAGCAGGCCGGGAGGGGGCGATGAGCAGTTCTTC
d_call: NA
clone_size: NA
v_call: TRBV4-2
j_call: TRBJ2-1

cdr3_aa: CASSFSGQGWDQPQHF
cdr3_nt: TGTGCCAGCAGCTTTTCCGGGCAGGGCTGGGATCAGCCCCAGCATTTT
d_call: NA
clone_size: NA
v_call: TRBV5-5
j_call: TRBJ1-5

cdr3_aa: CASSRSGIPYQETQYF
cdr3_nt: TGTGCCAGCAGTCGGTCGGGCATACCGTACCAAGAGACCCAGTACTTC
d_call: NA
clone_size: NA
v_call: TRBV7-9
j_call: TRBJ2-5

cdr3_aa: CASSPGGRTAEGYTF
cdr3_nt: TGCGCCAGCAGCCCCGGAGGGAGGACAGCCGAGGGCTACACCTTC
d_call: NA
clone_size: once
v_call: TRBV5-1
j_call: TRBJ1-2

cdr3_aa: CASSLREFYGYTF
cdr3_nt: TGTGCCAGTAGCCTCAGGGAATTCTATGGCTACACCTTC
d_call: NA
clone_size: once
v_call: TRBV19
j_call: TRBJ1-2

cdr3_aa: CSVGMRGNEKLFF
cdr3_nt: TGCAGCGTTGGAATGCGGGGTAATGAAAAACTGTTTTTT
d_call: NA
clone_size: NA
v_call: TRBV29-1
j_call: TRBJ1-4

cdr3_aa: CASSPRQIYSNQPQHF
cdr3_nt: TGTGCCAGCAGCCCCCGACAGATATATAGCAATCAGCCCCAGCATTTT
d_call: NA
clone_size: NA
v_call: TRBV27
j_call: TRBJ1-5

cdr3_aa: CAWSISVGTEQFF
cdr3_nt: TGTGCCTGGAGTATTAGCGTAGGGACTGAGCAGTTCTTC
d_call: NA
clone_size: NA
v_call: TRBV30
j_call: TRBJ2-1

cdr3_aa: CASRWTRGYEQYF
cdr3_nt: TGTGCCAGCAGATGGACGAGAGGCTACGAGCAGTACTTC
d_call: NA
clone_size: NA
v_call: TRBV2
j_call: TRBJ2-7

cdr3_aa: CASSPRRGSGANVLTF
cdr3_nt: TGTGCCAGCTCACCACGGAGGGGGTCGGGGGCCAACGTCCTGACTTTC
d_call: NA
clone_size: NA
v_call: TRBV18
j_call: TRBJ2-6

cdr3_aa: CASSGTGGVSGYTF
cdr3_nt: TGTGCCAGCAGCGGGACAGGGGGTGTAAGTGGCTACACCTTC
d_call: TRBD1
clone_size: NA
v_call: TRBV2
j_call: TRBJ1-2

cdr3_aa: CASSLDVGEYGYTF
cdr3_nt: TGTGCCAGCTCCCTTGACGTAGGGGAGTATGGCTACACCTTC
d_call: NA
clone_size: NA
v_call: TRBV18
j_call: TRBJ1-2

cdr3_aa: CATTGGSYEQYF
cdr3_nt: TGTGCCACGACAGGGGGATCCTACGAGCAGTACTTC
d_call: TRBD1
clone_size: NA
v_call: TRBV10-3
j_call: TRBJ2-7

cdr3_aa: CASSPTSGSYNEQFF
cdr3_nt: TGTGCCAGCAGCCCCACTAGCGGGTCGTACAATGAGCAGTTCTTC
d_call: TRBD2
clone_size: NA
v_call: TRBV7-3
j_call: TRBJ2-1

cdr3_aa: CASSLGLAGDEQYF
cdr3_nt: TGCGCCAGCAGCTTGGGACTAGCGGGGGACGAGCAGTACTTC
d_call: TRBD2
clone_size: NA
v_call: TRBV5-1
j_call: TRBJ2-7

cdr3_aa: CASSRLGYEQYF
cdr3_nt: TGTGCCAGCAGTCGGTTGGGCTACGAGCAGTACTTC
d_call: NA
clone_size: NA
v_call: TRBV6-1
j_call: TRBJ2-7

cdr3_aa: CASSYRTSSTDTQYF
cdr3_nt: TGTGCCAGCAGTTACCGGACTTCTAGCACAGATACGCAGTATTTT
d_call: NA
clone_size: NA
v_call: TRBV6-5
j_call: TRBJ2-3

cdr3_aa: CASSPRTGWGNRTEAFF
cdr3_nt: TGTGCCAGCTCACCCCGGACAGGGTGGGGTAACAGGACTGAAGCTTTCTTT
d_call: TRBD1
clone_size: NA
v_call: TRBV18
j_call: TRBJ1-1

cdr3_aa: CASSFGTSGGRHTDTQYF
cdr3_nt: TGTGCCAGCAGCTTTGGGACTAGCGGAGGACGGCACACAGATACGCAGTATTTT
d_call: TRBD2
clone_size: NA
v_call: TRBV11-2
j_call: TRBJ2-3

cdr3_aa: CASSPRAGRDSDTQYF
cdr3_nt: TGTGCCAGCTCACCACGAGCAGGGAGGGACTCAGATACGCAGTATTTT
d_call: TRBD2
clone_size: NA
v_call: TRBV18
j_call: TRBJ2-3

cdr3_aa: CASSDIAGGGETQYF
cdr3_nt: TGCGCCAGCAGCGACATAGCGGGAGGGGGGGAGACCCAGTACTTC
d_call: TRBD2
clone_size: NA
v_call: TRBV5-1
j_call: TRBJ2-5

cdr3_aa: CASSLVAGATDTQYF
cdr3_nt: TGTGCCAGCAGTTTAGTCGCGGGAGCGACAGATACGCAGTATTTT
d_call: TRBD2
clone_size: NA
v_call: TRBV27
j_call: TRBJ2-3

cdr3_aa: CASSLADRQNEKLFF
cdr3_nt: TGCGCCAGCAGCTTGGCGGACCGACAGAATGAAAAACTGTTTTTT
d_call: NA
clone_size: once
v_call: TRBV5-1
j_call: TRBJ1-4

cdr3_aa: CASSPAVNSPLHF
cdr3_nt: TGTGCCAGCAGCCCAGCGGTGAATTCACCCCTCCACTTT
d_call: NA
clone_size: NA
v_call: TRBV13
j_call: TRBJ1-6

cdr3_aa: CASSPGVGGSYEQYF
cdr3_nt: TGTGCCAGCAGCCCGGGAGTCGGGGGGTCCTACGAGCAGTACTTC
d_call: TRBD2
clone_size: NA
v_call: TRBV7-9
j_call: TRBJ2-7

cdr3_aa: CASSRTGTATYNEQFF
cdr3_nt: TGTGCCAGCAGCCGAACGGGGACAGCGACATACAATGAGCAGTTCTTC
d_call: TRBD1
clone_size: NA
v_call: TRBV4-2
j_call: TRBJ2-1

cdr3_aa: CASSLGIQGGYSNQPQHF
cdr3_nt: TGTGCCAGCAGTTTAGGGATACAGGGGGGATATAGCAATCAGCCCCAGCATTTT
d_call: TRBD1
clone_size: NA
v_call: TRBV28
j_call: TRBJ1-5

cdr3_aa: CASSLFDSPYEQYF
cdr3_nt: TGTGCCAGCAGCTTGTTTGACAGCCCCTACGAGCAGTACTTC
d_call: NA
clone_size: NA
v_call: TRBV5-4
j_call: TRBJ2-7

cdr3_aa: CATLPVGSYEQYF
cdr3_nt: TGTGCCACCCTTCCAGTAGGCTCCTACGAGCAGTACTTC
d_call: NA
clone_size: NA
v_call: TRBV6-5
j_call: TRBJ2-7

cdr3_aa: CASSLLGPGELFF
cdr3_nt: TGTGCCAGCAGCTTACTAGGACCCGGGGAGCTGTTTTTT
d_call: NA
clone_size: NA
v_call: TRBV7-3
j_call: TRBJ2-2

cdr3_aa: CASSEQRSAGYF
cdr3_nt: TGTGCCAGCAGTGAACAGCGGAGCGCTGGGTACTTC
d_call: NA
clone_size: NA
v_call: TRBV6-5
j_call: TRBJ2-7